This T cell receptor beta chain was recorded in a study of beta chain features in type 1 diabetes. This CDR3 spans 16 amino acids. Trimming took off 6 bases at V and 1 base at J, with 16 bases between the two ends. The germline V gene has CDR1 MDHEN and CDR2 SYDVKM. Expressed TCRB transcripts got sequenced, as all isolated RNA was reverse transcribed. Clones were sequenced by immunoSEQ multiplex PCR, and TCRdb holds only the in-frame ones, with some missing. The sample gives about 660,000 clones, 11% to 15% of which show up once; 0.035% to 0.045% is in the top ten. All of the sorted populations showed purity greater than 95%. Details on this clone: No antigen is known for it.

Study-wide findings and caveats: Among all four CD4+ subsets, Type 1 diabetes patients had TCRB CDR3s that were moderately but significantly shorter.

The sample was naive CD4+ T cells from blood. The chain is built from TRBV28 and TRBJ1-5, with D perhaps TRBD1 (5 bases). The receptor comes from a man between 18 and 35 years old with type 1 diabetes. The CDR3 loop is CASRAFWGESNQPQHF. CDR3 sequence (DNA): TGTGCCAGCAGAGCTTTTTGGGGGGAGAGCAATCAGCCCCAGCATTTT.